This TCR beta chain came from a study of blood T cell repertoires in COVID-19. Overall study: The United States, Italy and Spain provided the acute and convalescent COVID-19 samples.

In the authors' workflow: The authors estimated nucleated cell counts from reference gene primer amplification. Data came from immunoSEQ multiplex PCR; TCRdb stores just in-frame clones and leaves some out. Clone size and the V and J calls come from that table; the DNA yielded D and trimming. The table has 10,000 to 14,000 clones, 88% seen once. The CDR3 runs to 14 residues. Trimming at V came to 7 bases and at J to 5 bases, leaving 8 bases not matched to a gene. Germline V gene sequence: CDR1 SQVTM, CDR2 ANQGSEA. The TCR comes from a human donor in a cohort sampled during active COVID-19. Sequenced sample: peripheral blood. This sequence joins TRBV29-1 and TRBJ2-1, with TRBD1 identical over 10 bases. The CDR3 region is CSGIRDRGDNEQFF. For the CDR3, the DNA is TGCAGCGGAATCCGGGACAGGGGCGACAATGAGCAGTTCTTC.